These 5 T cell receptor beta chains were all obtained from the same sample, sequenced in a study of T cell responses to AZD1222 COVID-19 vaccine. TCRdb keeps only in-frame clones here, not all; method: immunoSEQ multiplex PCR. The sample has 95,000 to 100,000 clones; about nine tenths are singletons. Sample: peripheral blood, taken on day 0 of AZD1222 vaccination. These receptors came from an adult in good health.

The chain carries TRBV5-1 and TRBJ1-5; D is unresolved. V was pared by 0 bases and J by 4 bases, with 11 bases between. Germline V lookup: CDR1 SGHRS, CDR2 YFSETQ. The CDR3 length is 15 residues. CDR3 sequence: CASSLGTGGNQPQHF. The DNA for the CDR3 is TGCGCCAGCAGCTTGGGGACGGGAGGGAATCAGCCCCAGCATTTT. Looking up the rest from reference TRBV5-1 and TRBJ1-5 gives the full variable domain: KAGVTQTPRYLIKTRGQQVTLSCSPISGHRSVSWYQQTPGQGLQFLFEYFSETQRNKGNFPGRFSGRQFSNSRSEMNVSTLELGDSALYLCASSLGTGGNQPQHFGDGTRLSIL.

In this sample, this clone turned up once. The CDR3 spells CATSRAGWVNTGELFF. The CDR3 DNA sequence: TGTGCCACCAGCAGAGCCGGTTGGGTTAACACCGGGGAGCTGTTTTTT. The rearrangement links TRBV15 to TRBJ2-2; D is ambiguous. This CDR3 is 16 amino acids long. The V and J ends lost 1 base and 2 bases respectively, with 11 bases between them. The germline gives CDR1 LNHNV, CDR2 YYDKDF (reference sequence).

The J gene is TRBJ1-1, the V gene TRBV18; the match to TRBD1 covers 8 bases. Unmatched junction bases numbered 4, after V lost 3 bases and J lost 7 bases. Germline CDR1 is KGHSH and CDR2 is LQKENI. This CDR3 contains 13 residues. The CDR3 loop reads CASSPDRGYEAFF. CDR3 bases: TGTGCCAGCTCACCCGACAGGGGTTATGAAGCTTTCTTT.

CDR3 in DNA: TGTGCCAGCAGTCCCGACGGGGGGAACTCGAACACCGGGGAGCTGTTTTTT. Encoded protein: CASSPDGGNSNTGELFF. The chain couples TRBV3-1 (or the pseudogene TRBV3-2) to TRBJ2-2; 7 bases line up with TRBD2. V was clipped by 6 bases and J by 0 bases; unmatched bases: 10. In germline, CDR1 is LGHDT, CDR2 YNNKEL (reference sequence). This CDR3 contains 17 residues.

V and J are TRBV30 and TRBJ2-2; possibly TRBD1 for D (5 bases). V gave up 0 bases and J gave up 9 bases, with 14 bases separating them. The length of the CDR3 is 14 residues. Looked up from germline, CDR1 is GTSNPN and CDR2 is SVGIG (reference sequence). CDR3 sequence (DNA): TGTGCCTGGAGTGTGGGGCCGATCGGTCGGGAGCTGTTTTTT. The encoded protein is CAWSVGPIGRELFF.